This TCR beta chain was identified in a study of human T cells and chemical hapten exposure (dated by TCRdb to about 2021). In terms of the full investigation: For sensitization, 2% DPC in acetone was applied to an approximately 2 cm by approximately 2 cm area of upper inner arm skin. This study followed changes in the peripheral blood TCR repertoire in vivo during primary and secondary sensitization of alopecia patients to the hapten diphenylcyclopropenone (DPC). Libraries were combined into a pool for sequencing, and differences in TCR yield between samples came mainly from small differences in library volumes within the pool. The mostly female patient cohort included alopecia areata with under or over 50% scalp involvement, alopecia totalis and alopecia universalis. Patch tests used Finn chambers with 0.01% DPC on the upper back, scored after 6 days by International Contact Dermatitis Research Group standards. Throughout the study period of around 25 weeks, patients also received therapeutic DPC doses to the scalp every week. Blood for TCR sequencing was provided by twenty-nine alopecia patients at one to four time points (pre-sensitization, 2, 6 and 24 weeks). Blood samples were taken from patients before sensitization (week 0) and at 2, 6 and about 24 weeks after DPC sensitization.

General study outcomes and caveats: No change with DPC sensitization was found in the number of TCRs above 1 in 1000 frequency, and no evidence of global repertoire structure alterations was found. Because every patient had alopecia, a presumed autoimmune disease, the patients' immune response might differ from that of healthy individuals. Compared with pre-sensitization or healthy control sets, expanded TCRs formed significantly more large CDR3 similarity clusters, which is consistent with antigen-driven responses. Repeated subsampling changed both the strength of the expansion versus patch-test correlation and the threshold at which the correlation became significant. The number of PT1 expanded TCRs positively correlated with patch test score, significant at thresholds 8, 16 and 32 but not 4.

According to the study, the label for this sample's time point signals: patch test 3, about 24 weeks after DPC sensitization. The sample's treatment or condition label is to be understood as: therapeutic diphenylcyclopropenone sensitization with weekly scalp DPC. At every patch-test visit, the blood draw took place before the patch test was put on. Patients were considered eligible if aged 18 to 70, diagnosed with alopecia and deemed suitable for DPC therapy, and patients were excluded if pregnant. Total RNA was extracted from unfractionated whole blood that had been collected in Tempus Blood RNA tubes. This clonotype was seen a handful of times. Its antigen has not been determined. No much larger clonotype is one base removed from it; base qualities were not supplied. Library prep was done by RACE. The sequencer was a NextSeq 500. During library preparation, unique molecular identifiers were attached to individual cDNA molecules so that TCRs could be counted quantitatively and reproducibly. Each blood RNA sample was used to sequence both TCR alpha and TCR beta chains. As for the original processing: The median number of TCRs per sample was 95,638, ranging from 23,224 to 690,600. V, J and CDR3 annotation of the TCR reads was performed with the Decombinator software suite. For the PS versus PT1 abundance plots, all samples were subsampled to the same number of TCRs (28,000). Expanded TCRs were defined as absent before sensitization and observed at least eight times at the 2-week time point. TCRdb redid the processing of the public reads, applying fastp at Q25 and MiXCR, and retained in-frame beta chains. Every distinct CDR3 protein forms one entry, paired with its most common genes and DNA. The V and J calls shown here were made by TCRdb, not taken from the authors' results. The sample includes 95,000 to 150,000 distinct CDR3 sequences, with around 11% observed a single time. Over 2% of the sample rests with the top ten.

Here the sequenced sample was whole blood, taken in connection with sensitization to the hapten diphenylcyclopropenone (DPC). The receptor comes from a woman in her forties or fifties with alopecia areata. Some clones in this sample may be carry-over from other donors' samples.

The DNA sequence reads TGCGCCAGCAGCTCGTGGGACAACACTGAAGCTTTCTTT. Protein translation: CASSSWDNTEAFF. The chain joins TRBV5-1 to TRBJ1-1, with a weak D call of TRBD1 (5 bases match). The CDR3 sequence holds 13 residues, the cysteine and phenylalanine included. Just CDR3 DNA is preserved here, 39 bases in frame from base 1. The trim is 3 bases for V and 2 bases for J, with a gap of 8 bases between the germline ends. CDR1 and CDR2 were assigned from the germline V gene as SGHRS and YFSETQ. Beyond the CDR3, the reference TRBV5-1 and TRBJ1-1 genes provide the residues; the full variable domain reads: KAGVTQTPRYLIKTRGQQVTLSCSPISGHRSVSWYQQTPGQGLQFLFEYFSETQRNKGNFPGRFSGRQFSNSRSEMNVSTLELGDSALYLCASSSWDNTEAFFGQGTRLTVV.